The following is a TCR beta chain sequence with its context. This specimen comes from a study of T cell repertoires in cytomegalovirus infection. MiXCR was run by TCRdb on the reads, yielding one entry per CDR3 protein. Of roughly 200,000 distinct CDR3 sequences detected, 17% appear once; the ten largest clones hold less than 25%. The sample consisted of CD8+ T cells from PBMCs. The TCR comes from a human donor in good health (CMV status not recorded). Some clones in this sample may be carry-over from other donors' samples.

The DNA for the CDR3 is TGTGCCAGCAGTTCCGGACAGGGACAAGAGACCCAGTACTTC. Protein product: CASSSGQGQETQYF. This chain connects TRBV6-5 to TRBJ2-5; 8 nucleotides align to TRBD1. The ends lost 4 bases at V and 2 bases at J; junction bases unmatched: 3. In germline, CDR1 is MNHEY, CDR2 SVGAGI. The CDR3 runs 14 residues.